The sequence of this TCR beta chain was determined in a study of blood T cell repertoires in COVID-19. The overall study: From T cells, B-cell-depleted T cells, or PBMCs came the material, which was cDNA or gDNA.

Allocation to cohorts depended on clinical history reported by the participants. A case of COVID-19 had been met by exposed participants within 2 weeks before study entry. Profiling relied on immunoSEQ multiplex PCR, and the TCRdb table lists in-frame clones only, not all of them. The profile shows around 170,000 clones, about 80% of them singletons. This clone was observed a single time. Sequenced sample: PBMCs or T cells enriched from blood (not recorded which). The sequence was collected from a man in his sixties who had been exposed to COVID-19.

The CDR3 reads CASSLKGGNGKLFF. The CDR3 bases are TGTGCCAGCAGCTTGAAAGGGGGAAACGGAAAACTGTTTTTT. The gene calls are TRBV7-3 and TRBJ1-4; tentative D call: TRBD1 (6 bases). Germline V CDR1 and CDR2: SGHTA, FQGTGA. The ends were cut back, 3 bases at V and 10 bases at J, with 15 bases in the middle. The CDR3 spans 14 residues.